The clone carrying this T cell receptor (beta chain) was detected many times. The entry originates in a study of T-cell reconstitution after alpha-beta-depleted transplantation in children. TCRbeta library preparation incorporated unique molecular identifiers. Each CDR3 protein is one row after TCRdb ran MiXCR on the PCR reads. The sample yields about 400,000 distinct CDR3 sequences, 20% seen once. CDR1 and CDR2 from the germline V gene are SQVTM and ANQGSEA. V lost 4 bases to trimming and J lost 9 bases, with 16 bases between them. The CDR3 covers 13 residues. The clonotype originates from a human donor who donated a stem cell graft to a child with acute myeloid leukemia. This chain connects TRBV29-1 to TRBJ2-4; a weak D match, TRBD2 (6 bases). Sample: PBMCs from the stem cell graft donor, taken from the stem cell graft. Here the CDR3 reads CSVVEGGDGIQYF. The CDR3 DNA is TGCAGCGTTGTGGAGGGCGGCGACGGCATTCAGTACTTC.